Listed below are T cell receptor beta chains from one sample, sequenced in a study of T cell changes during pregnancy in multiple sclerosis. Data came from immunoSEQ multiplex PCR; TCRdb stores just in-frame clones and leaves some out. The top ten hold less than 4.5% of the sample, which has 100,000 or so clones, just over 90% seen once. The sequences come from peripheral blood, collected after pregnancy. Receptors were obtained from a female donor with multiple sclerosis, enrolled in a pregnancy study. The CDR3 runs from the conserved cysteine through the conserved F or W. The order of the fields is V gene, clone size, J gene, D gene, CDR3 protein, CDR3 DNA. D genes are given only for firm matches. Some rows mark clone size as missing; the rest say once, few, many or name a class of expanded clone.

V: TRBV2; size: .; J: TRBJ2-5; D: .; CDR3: CASSLDSQETQYF; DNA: TGTGCCAGCAGCTTGGACAGTCAAGAGACCCAGTACTTC
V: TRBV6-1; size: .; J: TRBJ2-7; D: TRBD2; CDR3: CASSEARGTSGGLEQYF; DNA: TGTGCCAGCAGTGAAGCGCGGGGGACGAGCGGGGGGCTCGAGCAGTACTTC
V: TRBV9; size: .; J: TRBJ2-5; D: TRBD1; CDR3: CASSDGQGRETQYF; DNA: TGTGCCAGCAGCGACGGACAGGGAAGGGAGACCCAGTACTTC
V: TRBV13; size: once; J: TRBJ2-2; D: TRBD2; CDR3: CASRAASGAITGELFF; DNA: TGTGCCAGCAGGGCCGCTAGCGGGGCCATCACCGGGGAGCTGTTTTTT
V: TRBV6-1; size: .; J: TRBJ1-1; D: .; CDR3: CASSETGWDEAFF; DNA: TGTGCCAGCAGCGAAACAGGGTGGGATGAAGCTTTCTTT
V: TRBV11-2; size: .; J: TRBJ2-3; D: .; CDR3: CASSGSSRGDTQYF; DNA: TGTGCCAGCAGCGGCAGCTCTAGGGGAGATACGCAGTATTTT
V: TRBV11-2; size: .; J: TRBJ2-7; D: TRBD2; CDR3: CASSVSGGNYEQYF; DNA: TGTGCCAGCAGCGTTAGCGGGGGGAACTACGAGCAGTACTTC
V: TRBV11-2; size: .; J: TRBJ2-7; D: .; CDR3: CASSLAGVWEQYF; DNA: TGTGCCAGCAGCTTGGCAGGGGTTTGGGAGCAGTACTTC
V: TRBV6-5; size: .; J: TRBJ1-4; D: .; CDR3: CASSPYGNEKLFF; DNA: TGTGCCAGCAGTCCCTATGGTAATGAAAAACTGTTTTTT
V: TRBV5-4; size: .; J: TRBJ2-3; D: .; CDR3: CASSMSQLARTDTQYF; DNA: TGTGCCAGCAGCATGAGCCAGCTAGCGCGCACAGATACGCAGTATTTT
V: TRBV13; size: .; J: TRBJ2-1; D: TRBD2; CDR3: CASSLSGGAVDEQFF; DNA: TGTGCCAGCAGCCTGAGCGGGGGGGCAGTGGATGAGCAGTTCTTC
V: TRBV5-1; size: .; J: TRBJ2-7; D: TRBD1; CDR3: CASSFRDRLYEQYF; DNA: TGCGCCAGCAGCTTCCGGGACAGGCTCTACGAGCAGTACTTC
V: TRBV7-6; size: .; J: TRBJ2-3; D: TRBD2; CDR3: CASSLRAAGVGFTDTQYF; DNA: TGTGCCAGCAGCTTAAGAGCTGCGGGGGTGGGTTTCACAGATACGCAGTATTTT
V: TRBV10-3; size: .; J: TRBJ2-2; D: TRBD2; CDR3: CAISASGANTGELFF; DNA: TGTGCCATCAGTGCGAGCGGGGCGAACACCGGGGAGCTGTTTTTT
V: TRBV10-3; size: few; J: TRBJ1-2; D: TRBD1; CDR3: CAISGTGNYGYTF; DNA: TGTGCCATCAGTGGGACAGGCAACTATGGCTACACCTTC
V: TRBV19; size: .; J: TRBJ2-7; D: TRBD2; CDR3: CASSPAQRGTYEQYF; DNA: TGTGCCAGTTCCCCAGCCCAGCGGGGGACCTACGAGCAGTACTTC
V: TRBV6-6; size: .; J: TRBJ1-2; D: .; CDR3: CASEDSTYGYTF; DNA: TGTGCCAGCGAAGACTCAACCTATGGCTACACCTTC
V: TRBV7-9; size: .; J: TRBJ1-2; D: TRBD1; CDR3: CASSSIRGIIGYTF; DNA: TGTGCCAGCAGCTCCATCAGGGGGATAATTGGCTACACCTTC
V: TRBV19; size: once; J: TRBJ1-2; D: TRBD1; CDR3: CASSHLRDRGITNYGYTF; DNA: TGTGCCAGTAGTCACCTCCGGGACAGGGGAATTACCAACTATGGCTACACCTTC
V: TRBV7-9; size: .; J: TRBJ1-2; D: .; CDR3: CASSLMAASNYGYTF; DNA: TGTGCCAGCAGCTTAATGGCGGCCTCCAACTATGGCTACACCTTC
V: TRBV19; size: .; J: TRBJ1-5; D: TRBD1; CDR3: CASKELGGAGNQPQHF; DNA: TGTGCCAGTAAAGAGTTAGGGGGCGCGGGCAATCAGCCCCAGCATTTT
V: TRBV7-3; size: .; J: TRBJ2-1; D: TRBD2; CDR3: CASSNPITSGGAGEQFF; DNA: TGTGCCAGCAGCAACCCTATTACTAGCGGGGGGGCCGGTGAGCAGTTCTTC
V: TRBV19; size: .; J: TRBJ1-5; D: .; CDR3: CASIALQGMGSNQPQHF; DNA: TGTGCCAGTATCGCCCTACAGGGCATGGGTAGCAATCAGCCCCAGCATTTT
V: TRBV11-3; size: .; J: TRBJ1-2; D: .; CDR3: CASSLINRANCFGYTF; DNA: TGTGCCAGCAGCTTAATCAACAGGGCCAATTGTTTTGGCTACACCTTC
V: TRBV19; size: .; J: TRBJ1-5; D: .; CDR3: CASMGGFNQPQHF; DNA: TGTGCCAGTATGGGGGGTTTCAATCAGCCCCAGCATTTT
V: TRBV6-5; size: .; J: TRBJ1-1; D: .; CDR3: CATLPSQTNTEAFF; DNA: TGTGCCACCCTCCCTAGTCAGACGAACACTGAAGCTTTCTTT
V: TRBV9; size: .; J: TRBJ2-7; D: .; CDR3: CASSTQTFAYEQYF; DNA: TGTGCCAGCAGCACTCAGACATTTGCCTACGAGCAGTACTTC
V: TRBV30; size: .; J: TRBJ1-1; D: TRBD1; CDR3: CAWSIRQGQTEAFF; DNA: TGTGCCTGGAGTATACGACAGGGCCAAACTGAAGCTTTCTTT
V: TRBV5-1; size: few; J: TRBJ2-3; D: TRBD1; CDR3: CASSGVGQGHTDTQYF; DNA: TGCGCCAGCAGCGGGGTCGGACAGGGGCACACAGATACGCAGTATTTT
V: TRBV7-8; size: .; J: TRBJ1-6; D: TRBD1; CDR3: CASTHRGESPLHF; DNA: TGTGCCAGCACCCACAGGGGAGAATCACCCCTCCACTTT